These 26 T cell receptor beta chains came from one sample sequenced in a study of CD8 T cells in Susac syndrome. A quantity of about 0.5 to 1 ug RNA underwent reverse transcription using random hexamers. A single record per CDR3 protein comes from TCRdb applying MiXCR to the immunoSEQ multiplex PCR reads. Among nearly 110,000 distinct CDR3 sequences listed, approximately 93% were seen once. Sequencing was carried out using CD8+ T cells from PBMCs. These receptors all stem from a human donor with Susac syndrome.

This chain uses TRBV20-1 with TRBJ1-2; 11 nucleotides agree with TRBD1. Germline CDR1 is DFQATT and CDR2 is SNEGSKA (reference sequence). CDR3 length equals 15 residues. V shed 5 bases and J 3 bases; nucleotides not matched to a gene: 8. This CDR3 is CSAPGQGASDYGYTF. The CDR3 nucleotides read TGCAGTGCTCCAGGACAGGGGGCTTCAGACTATGGCTACACCTTC.

This clonotype was found once. The chain links TRBV5-4 to TRBJ2-1; D ambiguous. Germline lookup yields CDR1 SGHNT and CDR2 YYREEE (reference sequence). V lost 4 bases and J lost 9, with 8 bases in between. The CDR3 totals 11 residues. Here the CDR3 DNA reads TGTGCCAGCAGCCTCGTGAGTGAGCAGTTCTTC. As protein: CASSLVSEQFF.

The chain carries TRBV6-5 and TRBJ2-5; D is tentatively TRBD1 or TRBD2 (7 bases each). This CDR3 is built from 15 residues. The V and J ends lost 6 bases and 1 base respectively, with 15 bases between them. The V gene's germline CDR1 is MNHEY and CDR2 SVGAGI. Written as DNA, the CDR3 is TGTGCCAGCAGCTCAGGGGGGGATTTCCAAGAGACCCAGTACTTC. Protein sequence: CASSSGGDFQETQYF.

The J gene is TRBJ2-6, the V gene TRBV13, with 9 bases aligning to TRBD1. This CDR3 has 16 residues. Per germline, CDR1 PRHDT and CDR2 FYEKMQ (reference sequence). Trimming removed 5 bases from V and 2 bases from J; junction bases left unmatched: 4. CDR3 sequence reads: CASSGRTGAGANVLTF. CDR3 DNA: TGTGCCAGCAGCGGCCGGACAGGGGCTGGGGCCAACGTCCTGACTTTC.

A word on this clonotype: One junction end disagrees with the germline gene, perhaps due to a read error. The J gene is TRBJ1-2, the V gene TRBV12-3 or TRBV12-4, with D uncertain. The CDR3 spans 11 residues. The CDR3 DNA reads as TGTGCCAGCAGGTTAGGTTATGGCTACACCTTC. Translating gives CASRLGYGYTF.

The chain employs TRBV7-9 and TRBJ1-5; TRBD1 aligns across 8 bases. Per the germline V gene, CDR1 is SEHNR and CDR2 is FQNEAQ (reference sequence). The CDR3 sequence is 15 residues long. V shed 3 bases and J 2 bases; nucleotides not matched to a gene: 3. This CDR3 is CASSLDRAGNQPQHF. CDR3 bases: TGTGCCAGCAGCTTGGACAGGGCAGGCAATCAGCCCCAGCATTTT.

J is TRBJ1-2 and V is TRBV9; possible D gene TRBD1, 5 bases. The V and J ends lost 3 bases and 8 bases respectively, with 11 bases between them. Germline-derived CDR1 and CDR2 are SGDLS and YYNGEE. The CDR3 spans 12 residues. This chain's CDR3 is CASSEGPRGYTF. The CDR3 DNA is TGTGCCAGCAGCGAGGGACCACGGGGCTACACCTTC.

The V call is TRBV5-6, the J call TRBJ2-1; D possibly uses TRBD1 or TRBD2 (5 bases each). Trimming pared 1 base from V and 6 bases from J, leaving 17 bases between. This CDR3 spans 16 amino acids. The germline V gene encodes CDR1 SGHDT and CDR2 YYEEEE. The CDR3 is CASSLRVRVGGNEQFF. The CDR3 DNA is TGTGCCAGCAGCTTGCGGGTCAGGGTAGGAGGCAATGAGCAGTTCTTC.

The chain has TRBV29-1 and TRBJ2-7, with D perhaps matching TRBD1 (6 bases). CDR1 and CDR2 from the germline V gene are SQVTM and ANQGSEA. The V end was cut by 4 bases, the J end by 5 bases, with 15 bases between. The CDR3 is 13 residues long. The CDR3 region has the DNA TGCAGCGTTGGACAGGCTTTACGACACGAGCAGTACTTC. Translating it yields CSVGQALRHEQYF.

This chain links TRBV6-1 with TRBJ1-6; D gene uncertain. CDR3 length: 17 residues. Germline V lookup: CDR1 MNHNS, CDR2 SASEGT. Trimming took off 5 bases at V and 2 bases at J, with 16 bases between the two ends. The CDR3 reads CASSPGHKEAYNSPLHF. DNA of the CDR3: TGTGCCAGCAGTCCTGGGCACAAAGAAGCCTATAATTCACCCCTCCACTTT.

The V and J genes are TRBV24-1 and TRBJ1-1; no firm D call. The CDR3 contains 13 residues. The V end lost 11 bases, the J end lost 11 bases, and 23 bases lay between the germline ends. Germline assignment: CDR1 KGHDR and CDR2 SFDVKD. The CDR3 reads CAIAGSHARVAFF. CDR3 DNA: TGTGCCATTGCCGGCAGCCACGCTCGAGTTGCTTTCTTT.

This clonotype was found once. The rearrangement joins TRBV11-3 to TRBJ2-1; D possibly corresponds to TRBD1 (6 bases). In germline, CDR1 is SGHNT, CDR2 YENEEA. The V gene lost 9 bases and the J gene lost 10 bases, with 28 bases spanning the gap. The CDR3 totals 16 residues. The CDR3 protein is CARFLRRDGSQGEQFF. For the CDR3, the DNA is TGTGCCAGATTCCTCCGCCGGGACGGCTCCCAGGGGGAGCAGTTCTTC.

The V call is TRBV27, the J call TRBJ2-7; D gene ambiguous. CDR3 length: 13 amino acids. V was shortened by 5 bases and J by 2 bases, with 10 bases between the two germline ends. Germline CDR1 MNHEY, CDR2 SMNVEV (reference sequence). The CDR3 here is CASSPMGPYEQYF. The CDR3 bases are TGTGCCAGCAGTCCCATGGGTCCCTACGAGCAGTACTTC.

A single count supports this clonotype. This chain connects TRBV3-1 to TRBJ1-2, with 9 bases lining up with TRBD1. This CDR3 contains 15 residues. Germline V lookup: CDR1 LGHDT, CDR2 YNNKEL (reference sequence). V lost 1 base, J lost 2 bases, and 2 bases stayed unmatched. The CDR3 bases are TGTGCCAGCAGCCAAGCGGGGACAGGGAACTATGGCTACACCTTC. It specifies CASSQAGTGNYGYTF.

This chain joins TRBV6-2 or TRBV6-3 and TRBJ2-2, with D tentatively TRBD1 (5 bases). The CDR3 has 12 residues. V was pared by 11 bases and J by 4 bases, with 11 bases between. The germline CDR1 and CDR2 sequences are MNHEY and SVGEGT. CDR3 in DNA: TGTGCCGGGCAGCAGGGCACCGGGGAGCTGTTTTTT. Translated: CAGQQGTGELFF.

The V call is TRBV27, the J call TRBJ2-7, with D maybe TRBD2 (7 bases). Germline loops: CDR1 MNHEY, CDR2 SMNVEV (reference sequence). This CDR3 comprises 15 residues. With 2 bases removed from V and 6 bases from J, the gap between germline ends came to 17 bases. The CDR3 coding sequence is TGTGCCAGCAGTTTAAGGGGGGGTACGGCTGGCGAGCAGTACTTC. It codes for CASSLRGGTAGEQYF.

The chain links TRBV7-3 to TRBJ2-4, with D perhaps assigned TRBD1 or TRBD2 (5 bases each). Germline V gene lookup returns CDR1 SGHTA and CDR2 FQGTGA. This CDR3 has 14 amino acids. The V end lost 4 bases, the J end lost 8 bases, and 15 bases lay between the germline ends. CDR3 sequence (DNA): TGTGCCAGCAGCTCCGGGGCTCTTGGAGACATTCAGTACTTC. Its protein product is CASSSGALGDIQYF.

The rearrangement links TRBV20-1 to TRBJ1-1; no reliable D call. Germline CDR1 DFQATT, CDR2 SNEGSKA (reference sequence). This CDR3 is 14 amino acids long. Trimming shortened V by 1 base and J by 1 base, and 10 bases separated the two germline ends. This CDR3 reads CSARVGRRNTEAFF. As DNA, the CDR3 is TGCAGTGCTAGAGTAGGCAGGAGGAACACTGAAGCTTTCTTT.

This chain links TRBV3-1 with TRBJ2-4; 7 positions match TRBD2. This CDR3 contains 15 residues. J lost 8 bases, V lost 6 bases, and 13 bases had no gene match. Germline V lookup: CDR1 LGHDT, CDR2 YNNKEL (reference sequence). CDR3 in DNA: TGTGCCAGCAGGCCAGCCTGGGAGGGGAAGGACATTCAGTACTTC. This gives the protein CASRPAWEGKDIQYF. Filled out from reference TRBV3-1 and TRBJ2-4, the complete variable domain reads DTAVSQTPKYLVTQMGNDKSIKCEQNLGHDTMYWYKQDSKKFLKIMFSYNNKELIINETVPNRFSPKSPDKAHLNLHINSLELGDSAVYFCASRPAWEGKDIQYFGAGTRLSVL.

This chain links TRBV27 with TRBJ2-7, with D tentatively TRBD2 (5 bases). V was pared by 4 bases and J by 3 bases, with 10 bases between. Germline CDR1 reads MNHEY; CDR2 reads SMNVEV (reference sequence). The CDR3 has 13 amino acids. The CDR3 DNA is TGTGCCAGCAGTTCCGGGGTGAACTACGAGCAGTACTTC. Its protein is CASSSGVNYEQYF.

The sample holds a few counts of this clonotype. V is TRBV10-3 and J is TRBJ2-5; the match to TRBD2 covers 9 bases. This CDR3 has 14 residues. Per the germline V gene, CDR1 is ENHRY and CDR2 is SYGVKD. The junction had 8 bases not matched to a gene; V was cut back by 11 bases and J by 1 base. CDR3 protein: CASGLAGTQETQYF. CDR3 nucleotides: TGTGCCTCCGGGCTAGCGGGGACCCAAGAGACCCAGTACTTC.

The rearrangement uses TRBV7-9 and TRBJ1-2, with D unclear. This CDR3 is 13 amino acids long. Germline CDR1 SEHNR, CDR2 FQNEAQ (reference sequence). V lost 3 bases and J 6 bases, leaving 11 bases between the germline ends. CDR3 sequence reads: CASSFGSGDGYTF. The CDR3 coding sequence is TGTGCCAGCAGCTTCGGATCGGGAGATGGCTACACCTTC. The entire variable domain, with the rest obtained from reference TRBV7-9 and TRBJ1-2, is as follows: DTGVSQNPRHKITKRGQNVTFRCDPISEHNRLYWYRQTLGQGPEFLTYFQNEAQLEKSRLLSDRFSAERPKGSFSTLEIQRTEQGDSAMYLCASSFGSGDGYTFGSGTRLTVV.

This clonotype has only one observation. The chain employs TRBV7-2 and TRBJ1-4; 9 nucleotides match TRBD1. The germline CDR1 and CDR2 sequences are SGHTA and FQGNSA. V shed 5 bases and J 8 bases; nucleotides not matched to a gene: 9. This CDR3 spans 15 amino acids. The DNA for the CDR3 is TGTGCCAGCAGCAAACCGGACAGGGGAGGGGAAAAACTGTTTTTT. Protein product: CASSKPDRGGEKLFF.

V is TRBV23-1 and J is TRBJ1-2; perhaps TRBD1 as D (5 bases). TRBV23-1 has ORF status, its function being uncertain. Between the trimmed V and J ends, which lost 1 base and 4 bases, there was a span of 13 bases. CDR3 size: 15 residues. The CDR3 spells CASSQCQGSAYGYTF. The DNA of the CDR3 is TGCGCCAGCAGTCAATGCCAGGGCTCCGCCTATGGCTACACCTTC.

The V gene is TRBV6-6, the J gene TRBJ2-3; no clear D gene. CDR3 size: 16 residues. Trimming stripped 2 bases from V and 8 bases from J, with 20 bases between. Germline V gives CDR1 MNHNY, CDR2 SVGAGI (reference sequence). The CDR3: CASSYVVPGSLGTQYF. The CDR3 coding sequence is TGTGCCAGCAGTTACGTGGTCCCAGGTTCCTTGGGTACGCAGTATTTT.

DNA for the CDR3: TGTGCCAGCAGTCCCGTGTTGGCGGGGGAAGAGACCCAGTACTTC. It specifies CASSPVLAGEETQYF. This chain connects TRBV2 to TRBJ2-5; TRBD2 matches at 7 bases. Germline values: CDR1 SNHLY, CDR2 FYNNEI. V trimming: 5 bases; J trimming: 3 bases; junction bases outside the gene matches: 9. There are 15 residues in the CDR3.